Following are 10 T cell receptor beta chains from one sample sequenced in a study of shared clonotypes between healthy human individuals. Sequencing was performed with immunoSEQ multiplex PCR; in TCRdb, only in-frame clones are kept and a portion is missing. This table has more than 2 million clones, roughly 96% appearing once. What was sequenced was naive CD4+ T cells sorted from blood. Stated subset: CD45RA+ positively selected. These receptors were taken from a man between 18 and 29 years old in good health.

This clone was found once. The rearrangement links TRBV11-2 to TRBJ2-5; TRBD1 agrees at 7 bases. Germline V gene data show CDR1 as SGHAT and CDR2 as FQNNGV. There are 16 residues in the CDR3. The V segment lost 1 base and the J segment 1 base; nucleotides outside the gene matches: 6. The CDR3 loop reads CASSLGQGELQETQYF. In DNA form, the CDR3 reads TGTGCCAGCAGCTTAGGACAGGGAGAGCTCCAAGAGACCCAGTACTTC.

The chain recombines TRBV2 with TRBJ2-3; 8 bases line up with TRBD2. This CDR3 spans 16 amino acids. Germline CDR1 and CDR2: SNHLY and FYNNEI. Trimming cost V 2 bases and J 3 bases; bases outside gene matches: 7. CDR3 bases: TGTGCCAGCAGTGAACTGCGGGGGGCCGGAACAGATACGCAGTATTTT. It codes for CASSELRGAGTDTQYF.

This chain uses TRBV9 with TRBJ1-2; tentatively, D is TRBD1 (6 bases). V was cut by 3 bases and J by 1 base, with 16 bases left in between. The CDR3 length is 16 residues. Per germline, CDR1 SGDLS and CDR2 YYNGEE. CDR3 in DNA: TGTGCCAGCAGCGCTTCATCTGAGGGGGGTAACTATGGCTACACCTTC. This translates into CASSASSEGGNYGYTF.

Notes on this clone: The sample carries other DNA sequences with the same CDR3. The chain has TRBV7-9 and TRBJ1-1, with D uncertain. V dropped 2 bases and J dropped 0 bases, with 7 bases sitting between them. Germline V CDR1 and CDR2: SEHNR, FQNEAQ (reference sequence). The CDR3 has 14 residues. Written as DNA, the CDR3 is TGTGCCAGCAGCTTATCAACAGTGAACACTGAAGCTTTCTTT. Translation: CASSLSTVNTEAFF. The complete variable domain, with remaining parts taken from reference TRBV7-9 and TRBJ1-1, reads DTGVSQNPRHKITKRGQNVTFRCDPISEHNRLYWYRQTLGQGPEFLTYFQNEAQLEKSRLLSDRFSAERPKGSFSTLEIQRTEQGDSAMYLCASSLSTVNTEAFFGQGTRLTVV.

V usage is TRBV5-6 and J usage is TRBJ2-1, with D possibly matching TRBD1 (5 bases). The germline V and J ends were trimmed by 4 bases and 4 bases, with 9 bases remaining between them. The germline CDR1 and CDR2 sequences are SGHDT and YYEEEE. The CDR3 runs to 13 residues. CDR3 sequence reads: CASSKGVYNEQFF. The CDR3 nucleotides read TGTGCCAGCAGCAAAGGGGTTTACAATGAGCAGTTCTTC.

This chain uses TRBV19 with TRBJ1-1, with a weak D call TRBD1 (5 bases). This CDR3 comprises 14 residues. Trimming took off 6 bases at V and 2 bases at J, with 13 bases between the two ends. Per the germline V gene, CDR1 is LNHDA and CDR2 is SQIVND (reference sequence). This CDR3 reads CASSPPGRNTEAFF. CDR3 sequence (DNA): TGTGCCAGTAGCCCCCCAGGGCGAAACACTGAAGCTTTCTTT.

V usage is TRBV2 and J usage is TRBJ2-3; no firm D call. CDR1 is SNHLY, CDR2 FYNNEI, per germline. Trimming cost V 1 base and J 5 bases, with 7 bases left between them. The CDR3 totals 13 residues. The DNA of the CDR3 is TGTGCCAGCAGTGAAGGGTGGAGAGATACGCAGTATTTT. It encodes CASSEGWRDTQYF. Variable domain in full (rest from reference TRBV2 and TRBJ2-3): EPEVTQTPSHQVTQMGQEVILRCVPISNHLYFYWYRQILGQKVEFLVSFYNNEISEKSEIFDDQFSVERPDGSNFTLKIRSTKLEDSAMYFCASSEGWRDTQYFGPGTRLTVL.

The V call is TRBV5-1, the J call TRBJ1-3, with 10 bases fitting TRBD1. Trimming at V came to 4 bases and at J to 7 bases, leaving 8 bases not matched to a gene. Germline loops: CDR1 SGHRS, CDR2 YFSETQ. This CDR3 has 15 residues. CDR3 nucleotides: TGCGCCAGCAGCCCTAACGGACAGGGGGTGAACACCATATATTTT. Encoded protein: CASSPNGQGVNTIYF.

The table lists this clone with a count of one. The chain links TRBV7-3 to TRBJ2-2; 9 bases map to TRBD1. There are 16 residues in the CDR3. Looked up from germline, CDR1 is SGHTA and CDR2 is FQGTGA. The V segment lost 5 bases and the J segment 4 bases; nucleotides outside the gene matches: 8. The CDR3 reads CASSETGQGITGELFF. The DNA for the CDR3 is TGTGCCAGCAGCGAAACGGGACAGGGAATCACCGGGGAGCTGTTTTTT.

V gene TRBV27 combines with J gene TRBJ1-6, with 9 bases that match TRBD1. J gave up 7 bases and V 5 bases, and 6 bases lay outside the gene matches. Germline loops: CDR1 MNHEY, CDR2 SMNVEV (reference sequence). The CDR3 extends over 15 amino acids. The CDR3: CASSLVQGANSPLHF. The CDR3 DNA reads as TGTGCCAGCAGTCTGGTACAGGGGGCGAATTCACCCCTCCACTTT.